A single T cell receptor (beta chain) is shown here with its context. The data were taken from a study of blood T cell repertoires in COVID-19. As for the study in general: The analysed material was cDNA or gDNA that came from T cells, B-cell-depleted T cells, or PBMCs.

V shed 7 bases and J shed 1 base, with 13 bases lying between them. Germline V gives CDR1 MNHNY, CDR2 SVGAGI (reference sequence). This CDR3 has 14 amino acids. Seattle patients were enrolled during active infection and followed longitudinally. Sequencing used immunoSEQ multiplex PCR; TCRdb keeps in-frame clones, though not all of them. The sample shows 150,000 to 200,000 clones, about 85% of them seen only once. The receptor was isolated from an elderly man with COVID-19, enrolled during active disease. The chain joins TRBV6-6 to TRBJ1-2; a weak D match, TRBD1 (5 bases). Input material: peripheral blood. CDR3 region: CASNLGGVNYGYTF. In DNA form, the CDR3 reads TGTGCCAGCAACCTCGGAGGGGTTAACTATGGCTACACCTTC.